The sequence of this T cell receptor (beta chain) was determined in a study of beta chain features in type 1 diabetes. Sequencing targeted expressed TCRB transcripts, as all isolated RNA had been reverse transcribed. The table came from immunoSEQ multiplex PCR; TCRdb's copy has only in-frame clones and leaves some out. The sample includes about 220,000 clones, 11% of them seen just once. The CDR3 is 15 residues long. CDR1 is GTSNPN and CDR2 is SVGIG in the germline V gene (reference sequence). The germline V and J ends were trimmed by 5 bases and 1 base, with 15 bases remaining between them. This chain uses TRBV30 with TRBJ2-1; tentative D call: TRBD2 (6 bases). This TCR came from a man between 18 and 29 years old in good health. Input material: central memory CD4+ T cells from blood. CDR3 nucleotide sequence: TGTGCCTGGGCCGGAGGGAAAAGGTCCTACAATGAGCAGTTCTTC. This codes for CAWAGGKRSYNEQFF.